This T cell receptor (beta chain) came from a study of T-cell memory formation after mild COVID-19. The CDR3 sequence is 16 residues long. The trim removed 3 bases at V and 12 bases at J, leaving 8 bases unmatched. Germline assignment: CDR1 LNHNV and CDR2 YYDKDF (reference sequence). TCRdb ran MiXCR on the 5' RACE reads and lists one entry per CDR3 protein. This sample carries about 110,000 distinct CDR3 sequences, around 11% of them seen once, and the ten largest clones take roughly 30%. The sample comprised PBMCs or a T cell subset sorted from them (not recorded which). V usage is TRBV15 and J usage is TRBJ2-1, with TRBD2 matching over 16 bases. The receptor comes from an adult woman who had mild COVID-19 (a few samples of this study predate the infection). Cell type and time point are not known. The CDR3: CATSRRGTSGRAVQFF. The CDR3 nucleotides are TGTGCCACCAGCAGGCGGGGGACTAGCGGGAGGGCCGTGCAGTTCTTC. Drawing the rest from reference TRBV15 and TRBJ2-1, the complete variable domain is DAMVIQNPRYQVTQFGKPVTLSCSQTLNHNVMYWYQQKSSQAPKLLFHYYDKDFNNEADTPDNFQSRRPNTSFCFLDIRSPGLGDTAMYLCATSRRGTSGRAVQFFGPGTRLTVL.